The source of this T cell receptor beta chain is a study of STAT5B mutations in CD4+ large granular lymphocyte leukemia. CDR1 is SGHDT, CDR2 YYEEEE, per germline. The CDR3 loop spans 16 amino acids. Trimming removed 3 bases at V and 5 bases at J, with 21 bases between. The table came from immunoSEQ multiplex PCR; TCRdb's copy has only in-frame clones and leaves some out. The repertoire holds over 8,000 clones, about 80% seen once, with roughly three quarters in the top ten. The sequence came from a man in his 60s with CD4+ T-cell large granular lymphocyte leukemia. The chain uses TRBV5-6 and TRBJ2-7, with D possibly TRBD2 on 6 matching bases. Material: PBMCs. CDR3 coding DNA: TGTGCCAGCAGCTCGGCCGCGGGGCTAGCCGCACACGAGCAGTACTTC. Amino acid sequence: CASSSAAGLAAHEQYF.